This TCR beta chain was observed in a study of human T cells and chemical hapten exposure. On the study more broadly: Per-sample TCR yield variation was attributed mainly to small pooled library volume differences.

In TCRdb, the RACE reads were re-called with MiXCR into one record per CDR3 protein. The table shows 95,000 to 100,000 distinct CDR3 sequences, with 9.5% to 14% occurring only once. The CDR3 has 14 residues. The V end was cut by 6 bases, the J end by 4 bases, with 15 bases between. The time point was: pre-sensitization, week 0. The sample's treatment: therapeutic diphenylcyclopropenone sensitization with weekly scalp DPC. The V call is TRBV12-3 or TRBV12-4, the J call TRBJ1-2; no definite D call. Source: whole blood, taken in connection with sensitization to the hapten diphenylcyclopropenone (DPC). The sequence was obtained from a woman aged 55-69 years with alopecia areata. Some clones in this sample may be carry-over from other donors' samples. The CDR3 sequence: CASSQSDALYGYTF. DNA of the CDR3: TGTGCCAGCAGCCAGAGCGATGCCCTCTATGGCTACACCTTC.